This entry concerns a single TCR beta chain. The sample belongs to a study of blood T cell repertoires in COVID-19. At the level of the study: Specimens from acute and convalescent COVID-19 originated in the United States, Italy and Spain. PBMCs, B-cell-depleted T cells, or T cells provided the cDNA or gDNA that made up the material.

Original handling: Estimates of nucleated cell counts were drawn from the amplification of reference gene primers. Produced via immunoSEQ multiplex PCR; TCRdb's table is partial and in-frame only. V, J and clone size reflect that table, while D and trimming were determined from the DNA. The sample yields around 250,000 clones, approximately 85% seen once. Sequencing was done on a sample of peripheral blood. The TCR comes from a man of 80 years or more with acute or convalescent COVID-19.

The CDR3 DNA follows: TGCGCCAGCAGCTTGGAGCTTTTGGGACAGGGGGCAGGGGAGCAGTTCTTC. Amino acid sequence: CASSLELLGQGAGEQFF. The chain links TRBV5-1 to TRBJ2-1; the match to TRBD1 covers 12 bases. Germline assignment: CDR1 SGHRS and CDR2 YFSETQ. The length of the CDR3 is 17 residues. Losses at the gene ends were 0 bases for V and 10 bases for J; bases not matched to a gene: 11.